This note documents a single TCR beta chain sequence. No antigen is known for it. One end of the junction varies from germline; a read error may be responsible. Primers used in a second PCR of roughly 7 to 12 cycles were a sample-barcoded 5' primer and a J-beta primer mix. TCRdb used MiXCR to reprocess the 5' RACE reads, holding one entry per CDR3 protein. The top ten clones hold around 23% of a sample with 1,800,000 or so distinct CDR3 sequences, around 42% of them seen once. These data are taken from a study of blood T cells in healthy people across ages. Study-level points and caveats: Diversity was higher, and naive CD4+ cells more numerous, in long-lived donors than in aged donors.

In germline, CDR1 is MNHNS, CDR2 SASEGT. The CDR3 loop spans 15 amino acids. Isolation per sample recovered at least 7 million PBMCs. Total RNA, at least 6 micrograms per sample, came from PBMCs. The specimen was blood. This sequence originates from a human donor in good health. This rearrangement joins TRBV6-1 to TRBJ1-4; perhaps TRBD1 as D (5 bases). CDR3: CASSEGRTLNEKRFF. In DNA form, the CDR3 reads TGTGCCAGCAGTGAAGGGCGGACACTTAATGAAAAACGGTTTTTT.